This entry lists 27 T cell receptor beta chains sequenced from one sample in a study of blood T cell repertoires in COVID-19. Method: immunoSEQ multiplex PCR; TCRdb's copy keeps in-frame clones and lacks some. The profile covers approximately 300,000 clones, with about 83% appearing a single time and about 1.2% taken by the ten largest. Source material: peripheral blood. Every receptor here comes from a woman in her fifties or sixties with acute or convalescent COVID-19.

J is TRBJ2-1 and V is TRBV10-3, with 9 bases aligning to TRBD2. This CDR3 is built from 16 residues. The V gene end was trimmed by 6 bases and the J gene end by 0 bases; junction bases not matched to a gene: 6. Per germline, CDR1 ENHRY and CDR2 SYGVKD. CDR3 residues: CAISETSGSSYNEQFF. CDR3 nucleotide sequence: TGTGCCATCAGCGAGACTAGCGGTAGCTCCTACAATGAGCAGTTCTTC.

The chain carries TRBV29-1 and TRBJ1-2, with 8 bases that match TRBD1. V trimming: 3 bases; J trimming: 7 bases; junction bases outside the gene matches: 10. Germline V CDR1 and CDR2: SQVTM, ANQGSEA. The CDR3 runs 14 residues. The CDR3 DNA reads as TGCAGCGTTGAGTATTCCAGGGGGCAGGGTGGCTACACCTTC. Translating gives CSVEYSRGQGGYTF.

The chain carries TRBV16 and TRBJ1-1; 9 nucleotides align to TRBD1. Trimming cost V 4 bases and J 0 bases; bases outside gene matches: 12. This CDR3 is 18 amino acids long. The germline gives CDR1 KGHSY, CDR2 FQNENV. Written as DNA, the CDR3 is TGTGCCAGCAGCCCCATGGACAGGGGCCGGGGGGTGAACACTGAAGCTTTCTTT. This sequence encodes CASSPMDRGRGVNTEAFF.

The sample holds one count of this clone. The chain links TRBV7-2 to TRBJ2-2; D uncertain. This CDR3 contains 13 residues. Per the germline V gene, CDR1 is SGHTA and CDR2 is FQGNSA. V lost 8 bases to trimming and J lost 2 bases, with 9 bases between them. CDR3 amino acids: CASGNRNTGELFF. CDR3 sequence (DNA): TGTGCCAGCGGTAACAGAAACACCGGGGAGCTGTTTTTT.

V is TRBV18 and J is TRBJ2-2; D is ambiguous. The CDR3 length is 17 residues. Germline loops: CDR1 KGHSH, CDR2 LQKENI. The V gene lost 1 base and the J gene lost 6 bases, with 18 bases spanning the gap. CDR3 DNA sequence: TGTGCCAGCTCACCACTGGGCCGACCCACCGAATCCGGGGAGCTGTTTTTT. Amino acid sequence: CASSPLGRPTESGELFF.

This chain links TRBV30 with TRBJ2-1; tentatively, D is TRBD2 (5 bases). CDR1 and CDR2 from the germline V gene are GTSNPN and SVGIG (reference sequence). V lost 0 bases to trimming and J lost 9 bases, with 18 bases between them. The CDR3 extends over 15 amino acids. CDR3 region: CAWSVDPRAVPEQFF. For the CDR3, the DNA is TGTGCCTGGAGTGTTGACCCGAGGGCGGTACCTGAGCAGTTCTTC.

The chain has TRBV18 and TRBJ1-1; TRBD1 aligns across 7 bases. The junction had 5 bases not matched to a gene; V was cut back by 3 bases and J by 4 bases. This CDR3 has 14 residues. Germline V lookup: CDR1 KGHSH, CDR2 LQKENI. CDR3 in amino acids: CASSPLQGVTEAFF. CDR3 coding DNA: TGTGCCAGCTCACCTCTTCAGGGGGTCACTGAAGCTTTCTTT.

This chain joins TRBV18 and TRBJ2-5; D is perhaps TRBD1 (6 bases). The CDR3 is 15 amino acids. Germline V gene data show CDR1 as KGHSH and CDR2 as LQKENI. The ends were cut back, 4 bases at V and 3 bases at J, with 15 bases in the middle. The CDR3 DNA reads as TGTGCCAGCTCACACTCACAGGGCACCGAAGAGACCCAGTACTTC. This encodes CASSHSQGTEETQYF.

This sequence joins TRBV7-9 and TRBJ2-1; the D is unclear. The CDR3 runs 11 residues. From germline, CDR1 is SEHNR and CDR2 FQNEAQ (reference sequence). Trimming cost V 7 bases and J 4 bases, with 5 bases left between them. This CDR3 is CASTYYNEQFF. The CDR3 DNA reads TGTGCCAGCACCTATTACAATGAGCAGTTCTTC.

Worth noting for this clone: This sample includes further DNA sequences coding for the same CDR3. This chain connects TRBV7-2 to TRBJ2-3; D is possibly TRBD2 (6 bases). From germline, CDR1 is SGHTA and CDR2 FQGNSA. Trimming cost V 3 bases and J 5 bases, with 9 bases left between them. The CDR3 spans 13 residues. Here the CDR3 reads CASSLRRGDTQYF. CDR3 bases: TGTGCCAGCAGCTTGCGGCGGGGAGATACGCAGTATTTT.

The chain uses TRBV5-1 and TRBJ2-2, with 9 bases identical to TRBD1. Germline V lookup: CDR1 SGHRS, CDR2 YFSETQ. CDR3 size: 14 residues. The V and J ends lost 7 bases and 5 bases, in that order; junction bases with no gene match: 6. DNA for the CDR3: TGCGCCAGCGGGGGGACAGGGAAGACCGGGGAGCTGTTTTTT. Protein product: CASGGTGKTGELFF.

This clone was counted once. As DNA, the CDR3 is TGTGCCAGCCTACAGACCAACTATGGCTACACCTTC. It codes for CASLQTNYGYTF. The chain employs TRBV2 and TRBJ1-2; D uncertain. This CDR3 spans 12 amino acids. In germline, CDR1 is SNHLY, CDR2 FYNNEI. V lost 8 bases and J 2 bases, leaving 9 bases between the germline ends.

The V and J genes are TRBV28 and TRBJ1-3; D uncertain. Per germline, CDR1 MDHEN and CDR2 SYDVKM. Trimming took off 5 bases at V and 2 bases at J, with 13 bases between the two ends. The CDR3 has 15 residues. For the CDR3, the DNA is TGTGCCAGCAGTCTCCCGAGGAGGACTGGAAACACCATATATTTT. It specifies CASSLPRRTGNTIYF.

The J gene is TRBJ2-3, the V gene TRBV27; 13 bases fit TRBD2. V trimming: 5 bases; J trimming: 4 bases; junction bases outside the gene matches: 6. Germline loops: CDR1 MNHEY, CDR2 SMNVEV (reference sequence). The CDR3 totals 16 residues. The CDR3 loop reads CASSALAGGLSDTQYF. In DNA, the CDR3 is TGTGCCAGCAGTGCACTAGCGGGGGGGCTCTCAGATACGCAGTATTTT.

The chain is built from TRBV7-2 and TRBJ2-7; tentatively, D is TRBD2 (5 bases). Deletions cut 6 bases from V and 3 bases from J, with 12 bases between. This CDR3 comprises 13 residues. Germline values: CDR1 SGHTA, CDR2 FQGNSA. CDR3 bases: TGTGCCAGCAGGGCTAGTGGAGGCTACGAGCAGTACTTC. It encodes CASRASGGYEQYF.

The CDR3 here is CAWSVDRPEGRSYEQYF. CDR3 DNA: TGTGCCTGGAGTGTAGACAGACCCGAAGGGCGCTCCTACGAGCAGTACTTC. The chain carries TRBV30 and TRBJ2-7; possibly TRBD1 for D (5 bases). Germline loops: CDR1 GTSNPN, CDR2 SVGIG (reference sequence). The length of the CDR3 is 17 residues. V gave up 0 bases and J gave up 0 bases, with 18 bases separating them. The variable domain in full, completed from reference TRBV30 and TRBJ2-7, reads SQTIHQWPATLVQPVGSPLSLECTVEGTSNPNLYWYRQAAGRGLQLLFYSVGIGQISSEVPQNLSASRPQDRQFILSSKKLLLSDSGFYLCAWSVDRPEGRSYEQYFGPGTRLTVT.

This chain uses TRBV7-9 with TRBJ1-1; TRBD1 aligns across 8 bases. The trim removed 4 bases at V and 0 bases at J, leaving 13 bases unmatched. Germline V gene data show CDR1 as SEHNR and CDR2 as FQNEAQ (reference sequence). This CDR3 is 18 amino acids long. The CDR3 loop reads CASSSGKTGGVLNTEAFF. CDR3 DNA sequence: TGTGCCAGCAGCTCCGGAAAAACAGGGGGGGTCTTGAACACTGAAGCTTTCTTT.

This clone was picked up a small number of times. The chain couples TRBV11-3 to TRBJ1-6; D gene unclear. V lost 5 bases and J lost 5, with 10 bases in between. Germline V gene lookup returns CDR1 SGHNT and CDR2 YENEEA. This CDR3 contains 14 residues. The CDR3 spells CASSQDGNNSPLHF. The CDR3 DNA follows: TGTGCCAGCAGCCAGGACGGGAATAATTCACCCCTCCACTTT.

The J gene is TRBJ1-2, the V gene TRBV20-1, with TRBD1 identical over 9 bases. This CDR3 region has 15 residues. V shed 3 bases and J 2 bases; nucleotides not matched to a gene: 7. CDR1 is DFQATT and CDR2 is SNEGSKA in the germline V gene (reference sequence). CDR3 protein: CSASTPGQGNYGYTF. In nucleotides, the CDR3 is TGCAGTGCTAGTACCCCGGGACAGGGAAACTATGGCTACACCTTC.

The genes are TRBV11-2 and TRBJ2-4, with D tentatively TRBD1 (6 bases). With 5 bases removed from V and 6 bases from J, the gap between germline ends came to 17 bases. CDR3 length: 15 residues. Germline V gene sequence: CDR1 SGHAT, CDR2 FQNNGV. The CDR3 spells CASSILTGRRNIQYF. Here the CDR3 DNA reads TGTGCCAGCAGCATCCTTACAGGGCGACGAAACATTCAGTACTTC.

The CDR3 bases are TGTGCCAGTAGTCGGGTAGACGCGGGGACAGGGGGCGAAGAGGGCTACACCTTC. Protein sequence: CASSRVDAGTGGEEGYTF. The V and J genes are TRBV19 and TRBJ1-2; 12 positions agree with TRBD1. This CDR3 contains 18 residues. CDR1 and CDR2 from the germline V gene are LNHDA and SQIVND (reference sequence). The V segment lost 5 bases and the J segment 8 bases; nucleotides outside the gene matches: 18. Full variable domain (rest looked up from reference TRBV19 and TRBJ1-2): DGGITQSPKYLFRKEGQNVTLSCEQNLNHDAMYWYRQDPGQGLRLIYYSQIVNDFQKGDIAEGYSVSREKKESFPLTVTSAQKNPTAFYLCASSRVDAGTGGEEGYTFGSGTRLTVV.

This chain uses TRBV9 with TRBJ2-1; weak D call: TRBD1 (7 bases). The CDR3 spans 15 residues. CDR1 is SGDLS and CDR2 is YYNGEE in the germline V gene. Deletions cut 0 bases from V and 6 bases from J, with 13 bases between. The chain's CDR3 is CASSVEGARGNEQFF. As DNA, the CDR3 is TGTGCCAGCAGCGTAGAGGGGGCGCGGGGCAATGAGCAGTTCTTC.

This chain uses TRBV7-6 with TRBJ1-5; 10 nucleotides match TRBD1. Germline lookup yields CDR1 SGHVS and CDR2 FNYEAQ. With 5 bases clipped from V and 1 base from J, the junction kept 5 bases outside the gene matches. This CDR3 spans 16 amino acids. The CDR3 loop reads CASSPGTGVSNQPQHF. The CDR3 DNA reads TGTGCCAGCAGCCCCGGGACAGGGGTGAGCAATCAGCCCCAGCATTTT.

The rearrangement uses TRBV11-2 and TRBJ1-2, with a tentative D call TRBD1 (5 bases). The germline gives CDR1 SGHAT, CDR2 FQNNGV. V was pared by 0 bases and J by 2 bases, with 10 bases between. The CDR3 covers 15 residues. The CDR3 sequence: CASSLEAGLNYGYTF. In DNA form, the CDR3 reads TGTGCCAGCAGCTTAGAAGCGGGGCTGAACTATGGCTACACCTTC.

The rearrangement uses TRBV5-6 and TRBJ1-5; D call uncertain. Germline CDR1 reads SGHDT; CDR2 reads YYEEEE. The CDR3 consists of 14 residues. With 0 bases removed from V and 3 bases from J, the gap between germline ends came to 7 bases. The DNA of the CDR3 is TGTGCCAGCAGCTTGGGGGCAGACAATCAGCCCCAGCATTTT. Protein: CASSLGADNQPQHF. Drawing the rest from reference TRBV5-6 and TRBJ1-5, the complete variable domain is DAGVTQSPTHLIKTRGQQVTLRCSPKSGHDTVSWYQQALGQGPQFIFQYYEEEERQRGNFPDRFSGHQFPNYSSELNVNALLLGDSALYLCASSLGADNQPQHFGDGTRLSIL.

CDR3 coding DNA: TGCGCCAGCAGCATCACCGGGACAGGGTCGGGCTACACCTTC. Translation: CASSITGTGSGYTF. The chain couples TRBV5-1 to TRBJ1-2; 9 bases map to TRBD1. The CDR3 has 14 amino acids. V shed 4 bases and J 8 bases; nucleotides not matched to a gene: 9. Germline lookup yields CDR1 SGHRS and CDR2 YFSETQ.

This rearrangement joins TRBV27 to TRBJ2-5; 9 nucleotides match TRBD2. The ends lost 5 bases at V and 5 bases at J; junction bases unmatched: 6. The length of the CDR3 is 14 residues. The germline V gene has CDR1 MNHEY and CDR2 SMNVEV (reference sequence). Here the CDR3 DNA reads TGTGCCAGCAGTGAGACTAGCGGAGGGGAGACCCAGTACTTC. It yields the protein CASSETSGGETQYF.